Below, 18 T cell receptor beta chains from the same sample are listed, as sequenced in a study of molecular identifiers for immune sequencing clone quantification. One entry per CDR3 protein, called by TCRdb with MiXCR from the PCR reads. The table has approximately 680,000 distinct CDR3 sequences, around 25% seen once; the top ten hold around 0.78%. The sequencing input was naive CD8+ T cells from blood, with Jurkat cell RNA spiked in. Subset given: FACS-sorted CD8+CD4-CCR7+CD45RA+ naive T cells. The receptors were gathered from a human donor in good health. Some libraries in this study had Jurkat cell RNA spiked in.

In its sample, this clonotype was seen once. A much larger clone differs from this one at a single base, so this may be a read error. The chain uses TRBV28 and TRBJ1-5, with TRBD1 as a possible D gene (5 bases). The germline V gene has CDR1 MDHEN and CDR2 SYDVKM. The CDR3 contains 13 residues. CDR3 protein: CASSWTKNQPPHF. The CDR3 nucleotides read TGTGCCAGCAGTTGGACAAAGAATCAGCCCCCGCATTTT.

This clonotype has just one count. This chain joins TRBV20-1 and TRBJ2-7; weak D call: TRBD2 (5 bases). This CDR3 has 13 amino acids. The V end was cut by 3 bases, the J end by 6 bases, with 15 bases between. Germline assignment: CDR1 DFQATT and CDR2 SNEGSKA (reference sequence). CDR3 residues: CSASSSGSSEQYF. CDR3 bases: TGCAGTGCTAGCTCGAGCGGAAGTTCCGAGCAGTACTTC.

The sample holds a few counts of this clonotype. An end of the junction differs from the germline gene, which may be a read error. This chain joins TRBV9 and TRBJ2-7; D tentatively fits TRBD1 or TRBD2 (9 bases each). This CDR3 is built from 16 residues. Germline V gives CDR1 SGDLS, CDR2 YYNGEE. CDR3 amino acids: CAGSGGTGSRPYEQYF. The DNA for the CDR3 is TGTGCCGGCAGCGGGGGGACAGGGAGTCGCCCCTACGAGCAGTACTTC.

This clonotype was counted only a few times. The V gene is TRBV29-1, the J gene TRBJ2-1, with a possible D match to TRBD1 (5 bases). The germline gives CDR1 SQVTM, CDR2 ANQGSEA. The CDR3 extends over 14 amino acids. Trimming left V 5 bases short and J 4 bases short, with 15 bases between. CDR3 sequence: CSVYPMTEYNEQFF. As DNA, the CDR3 is TGCAGCGTTTATCCCATGACAGAGTACAATGAGCAGTTCTTC.

This clonotype has more than one count but fewer than ten. The chain carries TRBV16 and TRBJ2-7; maybe TRBD1 (5 bases). There are 14 residues in the CDR3. Germline CDR1 is KGHSY and CDR2 is FQNENV. V lost 2 bases to trimming and J lost 3 bases, with 11 bases between them. In DNA form, the CDR3 reads TGTGCCAGCAGCCAACAGGGTCCCCACTACGAGCAGTACTTC. The encoded protein is CASSQQGPHYEQYF. Full variable domain (outside the CDR3, taken from reference TRBV16 and TRBJ2-7): GEEVAQTPKHLVRGEGQKAKLYCAPIKGHSYVFWYQQVLKNEFKFLISFQNENVFDETGMPKERFSAKCLPNSPCSLEIQATKLEDSAVYFCASSQQGPHYEQYFGPGTRLTVT.

There are many counts of this clonotype. Here the CDR3 reads CASSPPAEREAKNIQYF. In DNA form, the CDR3 reads TGTGCCAGCAGCCCCCCCGCCGAGCGGGAGGCCAAAAACATTCAGTACTTC. The chain uses TRBV13 and TRBJ2-4, with 8 bases lining up with TRBD2. V lost 5 bases and J lost 1; bases outside the gene matches: 10. The CDR3 consists of 17 residues. The germline V gene has CDR1 PRHDT and CDR2 FYEKMQ (reference sequence).

The CDR3 loop is CASSARPRGGGEKLFF. CDR3 DNA sequence: TGTGCCAGCAGCGCACGTCCGAGGGGAGGTGGTGAAAAACTGTTTTTT. This chain joins TRBV7-9 and TRBJ1-4, with D possibly TRBD1 on 5 matching bases. With 5 bases removed from V and 7 bases from J, the gap between germline ends came to 20 bases. The germline V gene encodes CDR1 SEHNR and CDR2 FQNEAQ (reference sequence). CDR3 size: 16 residues.

This clonotype showed up many times. The chain joins TRBV28 to TRBJ2-5; D gene ambiguous. This CDR3 is built from 13 residues. The germline V and J ends were trimmed by 1 base and 5 bases, with 8 bases remaining between them. Germline-derived CDR1 and CDR2 are MDHEN and SYDVKM. Here the CDR3 reads CASSLSNLETQYF. The CDR3, as DNA: TGTGCCAGCAGTTTATCCAACCTGGAGACCCAGTACTTC.

Worth noting for this clonotype: Since a much larger clone is just one base distant, this may be a read error. The CDR3 nucleotides are TGTGCCGGCAGCTTAATCAAGGGCTACGAGCAGTACTTC. Its protein product is CAGSLIKGYEQYF. The gene calls are TRBV7-9 and TRBJ2-7; D is unresolved. The CDR3 covers 13 residues. CDR1 and CDR2 from the germline V gene are SEHNR and FQNEAQ (reference sequence).

This clonotype was counted a single time. A much bigger clone sits one base away, suggesting this may be a read error. The chain joins TRBV5-3 to TRBJ2-7, with 8 bases aligning to TRBD1. TRBV5-3 belongs to the ORF category, with a function that is uncertain. Unmatched junction bases numbered 14, after V lost 10 bases and J lost 2 bases. CDR3 size: 15 residues. CDR3 DNA: TGTGCCCGCAGGCCCGGGACAGGAAACCCCTACGAGCAGTACTTC. Its protein product is CARRPGTGNPYEQYF.

This sequence joins TRBV5-6 and TRBJ1-5, with TRBD1 identical over 10 bases. V shed 5 bases, J shed 1 base, and the junction held 12 bases outside the gene matches. This CDR3 comprises 18 residues. From germline, CDR1 is SGHDT and CDR2 YYEEEE. CDR3 amino acids: CASSFRDRGFGSNQPQHF. The CDR3 nucleotides read TGTGCCAGCAGTTTCCGGGACAGGGGTTTTGGGAGCAATCAGCCCCAGCATTTT.

This chain joins TRBV4-3 and TRBJ2-7; D might be TRBD2 (7 bases). The germline gives CDR1 LGHNA, CDR2 YSLEER. V was cut by 5 bases and J by 5 bases, with 16 bases left in between. This CDR3 spans 14 amino acids. The CDR3 DNA reads TGCGCCAGCAGCGGGGGGGGCGGCAGGAACGAGCAGTACTTC. Its translation: CASSGGGGRNEQYF.

On this clonotype itself: A much larger clone sits a single nucleotide away, making a read error possible. The V call is TRBV5-5, the J call TRBJ2-3; tentative D call: TRBD1 (6 bases). Germline CDR1 SGHKS, CDR2 YYEKEE (reference sequence). V was pared by 0 bases and J by 1 base, with 9 bases between. This CDR3 spans 15 amino acids. As DNA, the CDR3 is TGTGCCAGCAGCTTGGAGGGACACCGCACAGATACGCAGTATTTT. This gives the protein CASSLEGHRTDTQYF.

This chain uses TRBV4-1 with TRBJ2-7, with D maybe TRBD1 (8 bases). Germline CDR1 and CDR2: MGHRA and YSYEKL. V was shortened by 3 bases and J by 1 base, with 16 bases between the two germline ends. CDR3 length: 16 residues. CDR3 in amino acids: CASSHFGQGGSYEQYF. Here the CDR3 DNA reads TGCGCCAGCAGCCACTTCGGACAGGGAGGGTCCTACGAGCAGTACTTC.

For this clonotype: The CDR3 does not close with the conserved phenylalanine or tryptophan, likely indicating a read error. The chain recombines TRBV7-9 with TRBJ2-5; 7 bases are shared with TRBD2. The V segment lost 5 bases and the J segment 2 bases; nucleotides outside the gene matches: 17. Germline assignment: CDR1 SEHNR and CDR2 FQNEAQ (reference sequence). This CDR3 has 18 amino acids. The CDR3 region has the DNA TGTGCCAGCAGCCATCCCCTATCAGCGGGGATGGATCAAGAGACCCAGTACTCC. It is translated as CASSHPLSAGMDQETQYS.

In its sample, this clonotype was seen many times. The conserved phenylalanine or tryptophan is not found at the CDR3 terminus, so this likely reflects a read error. The limits of the CDR3 on the DNA are not certain, so only TCRdb's listed CDR3 is given. The chain links TRBV2 to TRBJ2-4; TRBD2 is the table's D call, not checked against the DNA. CDR1 and CDR2 from the germline V gene are SNHLY and FYNNEI. Termini included, the CDR3 measures 13 amino acids. CDR3: CASSDGDWRTPIR.

Regarding this clonotype: This may stem from a read error, because a much larger clone lies one nucleotide away. The chain carries TRBV11-2 and TRBJ2-3, with 10 bases identical to TRBD2. CDR3 length: 16 amino acids. The germline gives CDR1 SGHAT, CDR2 FQNNGV. This CDR3 reads CASSLGPLAGADMQYF. In DNA, the CDR3 is TGTGCCAGCAGCTTGGGGCCCCTAGCGGGAGCAGATATGCAGTATTTT.

The CDR3 bases are TGTGCCTGGAGTGGTGTAGCGGTAGGCACAGATACGCAGTATTTT. Residues: CAWSGVAVGTDTQYF. This sequence joins TRBV30 and TRBJ2-3; D is possibly TRBD2 (6 bases). The V gene's germline CDR1 is GTSNPN and CDR2 SVGIG (reference sequence). V was shortened by 1 base and J by 1 base, with 12 bases between the two germline ends. This CDR3 contains 15 residues. Based on the CDR3 plus reference TRBV30 and TRBJ2-3, the full variable domain is SQTIHQWPATLVQPVGSPLSLECTVEGTSNPNLYWYRQAAGRGLQLLFYSVGIGQISSEVPQNLSASRPQDRQFILSSKKLLLSDSGFYLCAWSGVAVGTDTQYFGPGTRLTVL.